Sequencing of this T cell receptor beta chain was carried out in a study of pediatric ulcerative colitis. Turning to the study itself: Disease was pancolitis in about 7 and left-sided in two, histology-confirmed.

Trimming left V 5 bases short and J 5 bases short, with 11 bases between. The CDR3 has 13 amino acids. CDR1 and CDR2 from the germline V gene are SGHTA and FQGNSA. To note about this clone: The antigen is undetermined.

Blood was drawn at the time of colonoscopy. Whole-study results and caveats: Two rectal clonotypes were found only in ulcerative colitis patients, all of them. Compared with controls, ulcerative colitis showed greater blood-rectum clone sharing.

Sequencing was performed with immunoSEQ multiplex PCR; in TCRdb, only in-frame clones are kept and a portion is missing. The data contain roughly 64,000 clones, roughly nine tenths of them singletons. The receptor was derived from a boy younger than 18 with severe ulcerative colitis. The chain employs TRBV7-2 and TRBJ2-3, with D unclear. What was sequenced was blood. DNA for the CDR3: TGTGCCAGCAGCCCACGGGCAAGAGATACGCAGTATTTT. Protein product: CASSPRARDTQYF.